Detailed here is one T cell receptor beta chain. The sample comes from a study of control samples from healthy donors and cancer patients. This CDR3 has 16 residues. Trimming left V 4 bases short and J 3 bases short, with 17 bases between. The germline CDR1 and CDR2 sequences are SGHRS and YFSETQ. Data came from immunoSEQ multiplex PCR; TCRdb stores just in-frame clones and leaves some out. In the table there are around 170,000 clones, almost 90% of which are singletons. V is TRBV5-1 and J is TRBJ2-1; D may be TRBD1 (6 bases). The clonotype was recovered from a woman younger than 45 in good health. Sequencing input: blood. The DNA for the CDR3 is TGCGCCAGCAGCCTCCGCGACAGGAGCGGCTACAATGAGCAGTTCTTC. Amino acids: CASSLRDRSGYNEQFF.